A single T cell receptor beta chain is shown here with its context. What it binds is unknown. At sampling all donors were nominally healthy, likely with unrecorded immune exposures. These data come from a study of cytomegalovirus exposure and HLA in healthy donors. General study findings and limits: The study flagged about 150 TCR beta chains as cytomegalovirus-associated.

Both 60 Vbeta primers and 13 Jbeta primers went into the PCR. The protocol was immunoSEQ multiplex PCR, while the TCRdb copy is restricted to in-frame clones and leaves out a portion. Its listing shows 90,000 to 130,000 clones. This CDR3 contains 15 residues. The ends were cut back, 7 bases at V and 2 bases at J, with 18 bases in the middle. The chain links TRBV23-1 to TRBJ2-7, with D possibly being TRBD2 (6 bases). TRBV23-1 is labeled an ORF, and its function is uncertain. Specimen: PBMCs. The receptor's source is a man aged 25 to 45 in good health and CMV-seronegative. CDR3 region: CASTYRDLVTYEQYF. In nucleotides, the CDR3 is TGCGCCAGCACCTACCGGGACTTGGTAACCTACGAGCAGTACTTC.